The source of this T cell receptor beta chain is a study of OX40 agonist ivuxolimab in advanced cancers. Only in-frame clones appear in the TCRdb table, and some are missing; sequencing was by immunoSEQ multiplex PCR. Among about 76,000 clones listed, roughly 85% were seen once. About this clone itself: At one of its ends the junction is not consistent with the germline gene, which may arise from a read error.

The input for sequencing was CD4+ or CD8+ T cells sorted from blood, taken in a trial of the OX40 agonist ivuxolimab. The receptor was derived from an adult with an advanced solid tumor such as melanoma, head and neck, liver or kidney cancer.

The DNA for the CDR3 is TGTGCCATCAGTCCGACAGGGAACCCTGAAGCTTTCTTT. This gives the protein CAISPTGNPEAFF. The chain joins TRBV10-3 to TRBJ1-1; 7 bases map to TRBD1. Germline V gene lookup returns CDR1 ENHRY and CDR2 SYGVKD. CDR3 size: 13 residues.